This TCR beta chain was captured in a study of blood T cell repertoires in COVID-19. Turning to the study itself: Collection of acute and convalescent COVID-19 samples took place in the United States, Italy and Spain. PBMCs, B-cell-depleted T cells, or T cells provided the cDNA or gDNA that made up the material.

Original analysis: Amplification of reference gene primers provided the estimated nucleated cell counts. The method was immunoSEQ multiplex PCR; TCRdb's version includes in-frame clones alone and lacks a portion of them. V, J and clone size are those of that table, while D and trimming were read from the DNA. The sample has 130,000 to 150,000 clones; over 75% are singletons. Trimming cost V 6 bases and J 0 bases; bases outside gene matches: 6. CDR3 length: 15 amino acids. Germline-derived CDR1 and CDR2 are SQVTM and ANQGSEA. This TCR was sampled from a woman aged 55-69 years with active COVID-19. The J gene is TRBJ2-2, the V gene TRBV29-1; the match to TRBD2 covers 8 bases. Specimen: peripheral blood. The DNA for the CDR3 is TGCAGCGTCCTAGTGACTAGCGCGAACACCGGGGAGCTGTTTTTT. Encoded protein: CSVLVTSANTGELFF.